A single TCR beta chain is shown here with its context. No antigen is known for it. CD4+ cells underwent separation, giving CD45RA+ naive and CD45RA-negative memory subsets. This sample was included in a study of shared clonotypes between healthy human individuals. Study as a whole: There were three CD4 naive, three CD4 memory, two CD8 naive and one CD8 memory plates per donor.

Whole-study findings and limits: On the whole, naive subsets had larger estimated richness than memory subsets had. Clonotypes shared by all four sorted-subset donors had higher generation probabilities than non-shared clonotypes.

Profiled with immunoSEQ multiplex PCR; TCRdb holds only in-frame clones, not every one. The table includes more than 2 million clones, nearly 97% detected once. Sequenced material: naive CD4+ T cells sorted from blood. Indicated subset: CD45RA+ positively selected. This TCR was recovered from a man younger than 30 in good health.

CDR3 nucleotides: TGCGCCAGCCTTAGCGGGAGGGCGGGCACCGGGGAGCTGTTTTTT. As protein: CASLSGRAGTGELFF. The chain employs TRBV10-2 and TRBJ2-2; 11 nucleotides line up with TRBD2. The CDR3 is made up of 15 amino acids. The germline gives CDR1 WSHSY, CDR2 SAAADI. The trim removed 8 bases at V and 4 bases at J, leaving 6 bases unmatched.